The 21 T cell receptor beta chains reported below all come from one sample, sequenced in a study of blood T cell repertoires in COVID-19. Measured with immunoSEQ multiplex PCR; TCRdb has only the in-frame clones, and not every one. In the table there are more than 200,000 clones, approximately 91% of which are singletons. Sample: peripheral blood. Receptors originate from a man aged 35-49 years with acute or convalescent COVID-19.

The V gene is TRBV6-2 or TRBV6-3, the J gene TRBJ2-2, with D perhaps TRBD2 (6 bases). Germline CDR1 is MNHEY and CDR2 is SVGEGT. This CDR3 spans 14 amino acids. V was shortened by 2 bases and J by 6 bases, with 10 bases between the two germline ends. The CDR3: CASSYTGVPGELFF. The CDR3 region has the DNA TGTGCCAGCAGTTACACGGGGGTGCCCGGGGAGCTGTTTTTT.

This clone was recorded once. This rearrangement joins TRBV23-1 to TRBJ2-4; the match to TRBD2 covers 7 bases. TRBV23-1 is known as an ORF, though its function is uncertain. The length of the CDR3 is 16 residues. After removal of 3 bases from V and 0 bases from J, the junction contained 5 bases not matched to a gene. Here the CDR3 reads CASSQTAGIAKNIQYF. The DNA for the CDR3 is TGCGCCAGCAGTCAGACAGCGGGGATAGCCAAAAACATTCAGTACTTC.

The rearrangement links TRBV30 to TRBJ2-7; possibly TRBD1 for D (5 bases). The germline V gene has CDR1 GTSNPN and CDR2 SVGIG (reference sequence). Trimming left V 2 bases short and J 3 bases short, with 8 bases between. CDR3 length equals 12 residues. The CDR3 bases are TGTGCCTGGAGTAGCCAGGGCTACGAGCAGTACTTC. It specifies CAWSSQGYEQYF.

CDR3 DNA: TGCAGCGTCCTACCGGGGGGAGATAGCAATCAGCCCCAGCATTTT. Its protein is CSVLPGGDSNQPQHF. V and J are TRBV29-1 and TRBJ1-5; D is possibly TRBD1 (5 bases). From germline, CDR1 is SQVTM and CDR2 ANQGSEA. V lost 6 bases and J lost 0, with 15 bases in between. This CDR3 is 15 amino acids long.

V gene TRBV28 combines with J gene TRBJ1-3; 8 bases fit TRBD1. The CDR3 sequence is 14 residues long. CDR1 MDHEN and CDR2 SYDVKM come from the germline V gene. Unmatched junction bases numbered 9, after V lost 6 bases and J lost 8 bases. Here the CDR3 reads CASSRQGLGDTIYF. The CDR3 region has the DNA TGTGCCAGCAGCAGACAGGGGCTAGGAGACACCATATATTTT.

The chain links TRBV27 to TRBJ2-7; D possibly corresponds to TRBD2 (5 bases). V was trimmed by 2 bases and J by 4 bases, leaving 12 bases between them. Germline assignment: CDR1 MNHEY and CDR2 SMNVEV (reference sequence). The CDR3 extends over 14 amino acids. In nucleotides, the CDR3 is TGTGCCAGCAGTTTAAACTCCGGGGATTACGAGCAGTACTTC. Encoded protein: CASSLNSGDYEQYF.

The V gene is TRBV30, the J gene TRBJ2-7; 15 bases are shared with TRBD2. The germline gives CDR1 GTSNPN, CDR2 SVGIG (reference sequence). This CDR3 region has 13 residues. V was clipped by 5 bases and J by 4 bases; unmatched bases: 0. In DNA, the CDR3 is TGTGCCTGGGGGACTAGCGGGAGGTACGAGCAGTACTTC. Translated, it gives CAWGTSGRYEQYF.

The chain joins TRBV7-2 to TRBJ1-1; no reliable D call. CDR1 and CDR2 (germline): SGHTA, FQGNSA. CDR3 length: 16 residues. Trimming took 1 base from V and 1 from J, leaving 13 bases between them. CDR3 in amino acids: CASSLVPQAANTEAFF. In DNA form, the CDR3 reads TGTGCCAGCAGCTTAGTTCCTCAGGCTGCGAACACTGAAGCTTTCTTT. Drawing the rest from reference TRBV7-2 and TRBJ1-1, the complete variable domain is GAGVSQSPSNKVTEKGKDVELRCDPISGHTALYWYRQSLGQGLEFLIYFQGNSAPDKSGLPSDRFSAERTGGSVSTLTIQRTQQEDSAVYLCASSLVPQAANTEAFFGQGTRLTVV.

The chain uses TRBV29-1 and TRBJ2-3, with D possibly matching TRBD2 (7 bases). V gave up 6 bases and J gave up 0 bases, with 16 bases separating them. There are 15 residues in the CDR3. Germline loops: CDR1 SQVTM, CDR2 ANQGSEA. The CDR3 DNA is TGCAGCGTGGGGAGGGGGAGCGCGAGCACAGATACGCAGTATTTT. Translating it yields CSVGRGSASTDTQYF.

CDR3 amino acids: CSASKDTNTEAFF. The CDR3 nucleotides read TGCAGTGCTAGTAAAGACACGAACACTGAAGCTTTCTTT. The chain has TRBV20-1 and TRBJ1-1, with D unresolved. With 3 bases removed from V and 1 base from J, the gap between germline ends came to 9 bases. The CDR3 totals 13 residues. CDR1 and CDR2 (germline): DFQATT, SNEGSKA (reference sequence).

The rearrangement links TRBV9 to TRBJ2-7; TRBD2 matches 10 bases. V lost 3 bases and J lost 2; bases outside the gene matches: 5. The CDR3 has 15 amino acids. Germline CDR1 and CDR2: SGDLS and YYNGEE. The CDR3 sequence is CASSGTSGVAYEQYF. The CDR3 DNA sequence: TGTGCCAGCAGCGGAACTAGCGGGGTTGCCTACGAGCAGTACTTC.

The chain employs TRBV19 and TRBJ1-1, with 9 bases aligning to TRBD1. The CDR3 has 14 amino acids. The germline gives CDR1 LNHDA, CDR2 SQIVND (reference sequence). V was clipped by 3 bases and J by 5 bases; unmatched bases: 4. The CDR3 DNA reads as TGTGCCAGTAGTATGGGGACAGGGATTACTGAAGCTTTCTTT. This translates into CASSMGTGITEAFF.

The rearrangement uses TRBV27 and TRBJ2-7; D not resolved. Germline V lookup: CDR1 MNHEY, CDR2 SMNVEV (reference sequence). This CDR3 spans 16 amino acids. The ends were cut back, 6 bases at V and 0 bases at J, with 18 bases in the middle. The CDR3 here is CASRRGYGYDSYEQYF. The CDR3 DNA sequence: TGTGCCAGCAGGAGAGGATATGGGTACGACTCCTACGAGCAGTACTTC.

The chain recombines TRBV13 with TRBJ1-2, with D unresolved. Per germline, CDR1 PRHDT and CDR2 FYEKMQ (reference sequence). The CDR3 is 14 residues long. V was shortened by 4 bases and J by 4 bases, with 13 bases between the two germline ends. DNA of the CDR3: TGTGCCAGCAGCTCCACAGACATTAGCTATGGCTACACCTTC. Its translation: CASSSTDISYGYTF.

This chain uses TRBV28 with TRBJ1-1; no definite D call. Per germline, CDR1 MDHEN and CDR2 SYDVKM. Trimming removed 3 bases at V and 7 bases at J, with 6 bases between. CDR3 size: 11 residues. The CDR3 coding sequence is TGTGCCAGCAGTTTTGTGAGTGAAGCTTTCTTT. Protein: CASSFVSEAFF.

V and J are TRBV12-3 or TRBV12-4 and TRBJ2-7, with TRBD2 as a possible D gene (7 bases). The CDR3 has 13 residues. Trimming took off 8 bases at V and 4 bases at J, with 15 bases between the two ends. CDR3 region: CASLRGASYEQYF. The CDR3 DNA follows: TGTGCCAGCCTTCGGGGGGCATCGTACGAGCAGTACTTC.

The V gene is TRBV27, the J gene TRBJ2-7; the match to TRBD2 covers 7 bases. There are 16 residues in the CDR3. J was trimmed by 0 bases and V by 6 bases; bases with no gene match: 11. Germline-derived CDR1 and CDR2 are MNHEY and SMNVEV (reference sequence). Written as DNA, the CDR3 is TGTGCCAGCAGCTACAGCGGGGCCCATTACTCCTACGAGCAGTACTTC. Translating gives CASSYSGAHYSYEQYF.

The V and J genes are TRBV25-1 and TRBJ2-3; 8 bases map to TRBD1. Germline V CDR1 and CDR2: MGHDK, SYGVNS. V trimming: 6 bases; J trimming: 2 bases; junction bases outside the gene matches: 4. CDR3 length equals 14 residues. This CDR3 is CASSRTGLTDTQYF. The CDR3 DNA is TGTGCCAGCAGCCGGACAGGGCTCACAGATACGCAGTATTTT.

This chain uses TRBV6-5 with TRBJ2-6; perhaps TRBD1 as D (6 bases). Germline V gene data show CDR1 as MNHEY and CDR2 as SVGAGI. This CDR3 comprises 15 residues. The ends were cut back, 5 bases at V and 0 bases at J, with 8 bases in the middle. The DNA of the CDR3 is TGTGCCAGCAGTCAACAGGGCTCTGGGGCCAACGTCCTGACTTTC. This translates into CASSQQGSGANVLTF.

V and J are TRBV2 and TRBJ2-5; D is unresolved. Between the trimmed V and J ends, which lost 2 bases and 5 bases, there was a span of 12 bases. CDR1 and CDR2 (germline): SNHLY, FYNNEI. The CDR3 totals 14 residues. The DNA for the CDR3 is TGTGCCAGCAGTGAATATACACGTATGGAGACCCAGTACTTC. Translated: CASSEYTRMETQYF.

The chain combines TRBV19 with TRBJ2-7, with D possibly TRBD1 on 6 matching bases. In germline, CDR1 is LNHDA, CDR2 SQIVND (reference sequence). Trimming removed 4 bases at V and 3 bases at J, with 10 bases between. The CDR3 totals 13 residues. The CDR3 DNA reads TGTGCCAGTAGTACGGGACATCTCTACGAGCAGTACTTC. It translates to CASSTGHLYEQYF.